The 18 T cell receptor beta chains in this list originate from one sample, sequenced in a study of T cells in Graves' hyperthyroidism and ophthalmopathy. Using RNA transcripts as the source, TCR beta CDR3 regions were amplified. The HTBI set primed first-round TCR CDR3 RT-PCR. TCRdb reanalysed the multiplex PCR reads using MiXCR and keeps one entry per CDR3 protein. The sample holds a few hundred thousand distinct CDR3 sequences, around 50% seen once. The sequencing input was peripheral blood or thyroid tissue (not recorded which). The receptors were sampled from an adult woman with Graves' disease, either hyperthyroidism or ophthalmopathy (not recorded which).

The chain joins TRBV7-2 to TRBJ2-5, with D tentatively TRBD1 (6 bases). The J call is doubtful: the DNA matches TRBJ2-7 better. This CDR3 is 13 amino acids long. Germline CDR1 reads SGHTA; CDR2 reads FQGNSA. CDR3 region: CASSSGAVGEQYF. DNA of the CDR3: TGTGCCAGCAGCTCAGGGGCGGTCGGCGAGCAGTACTTC.

This clonotype was observed at least ten times. This sequence joins TRBV2 and TRBJ1-4; the D is unclear. V gave up 4 bases and J gave up 6 bases, with 9 bases separating them. The CDR3 has 13 amino acids. CDR1 is SNHLY, CDR2 FYNNEI, per germline. CDR3 region: CASSAGLYEKLFF. CDR3 DNA sequence: TGTGCCAGCAGTGCCGGCCTCTATGAAAAACTGTTTTTT.

The chain links TRBV5-1 to TRBJ2-2; D is possibly TRBD2 (7 bases). The CDR3 runs to 14 residues. Trimming took off 6 bases at V and 5 bases at J, with 14 bases between the two ends. Germline CDR1 and CDR2: SGHRS and YFSETQ. CDR3 DNA sequence: TGCGCCAGCACCCCGGGGGGCGCGACCGGGGAGCTGTTTTTT. Translation gives CASTPGGATGELFF.

CDR3 sequence: CASTPDSTYEQYF. CDR3 nucleotides: TGTGCCAGCACCCCTGACAGTACCTACGAGCAGTACTTC. J is TRBJ2-7 and V is TRBV7-8; D may be TRBD1 (5 bases). V was clipped by 7 bases and J by 2 bases, with 12 bases between them. This CDR3 is 13 amino acids long. Germline CDR1 SGHVS, CDR2 FQNEAQ.

The gene calls are TRBV27 and TRBJ1-5; 7 bases line up with TRBD1. With V trimmed by 4 bases and J by 11 bases, 8 bases remained unmatched. Germline assignment: CDR1 MNHEY and CDR2 SMNVEV (reference sequence). The CDR3 consists of 13 residues. The CDR3 loop reads CASSYAGGGAQHF. CDR3 in DNA: TGTGCCAGCAGTTACGCAGGGGGAGGAGCCCAGCATTTT.

V is TRBV7-6 and J is TRBJ2-6, with unresolved D. Germline-derived CDR1 and CDR2 are SGHVS and FNYEAQ. Trimming removed 3 bases at V and 1 base at J, with 7 bases between. This CDR3 has 15 amino acids. The CDR3 loop is CASSFKASGANVLTF. CDR3 sequence (DNA): TGTGCCAGCAGCTTCAAGGCTTCTGGGGCCAACGTCCTGACTTTC.

This chain connects TRBV28 to TRBJ1-6; 7 bases fit TRBD1. Germline-derived CDR1 and CDR2 are MDHEN and SYDVKM. V gave up 5 bases and J gave up 12 bases; unmatched junction bases: 10. CDR3 size: 14 residues. CDR3 coding DNA: TGTGCCAGCAGTGAGAAGGGACAGCCGTTACCCCTCCACTTT. Translating gives CASSEKGQPLPLHF.

The rearrangement uses TRBV20-1 and TRBJ1-5, with TRBD1 identical over 10 bases. V was pared by 3 bases and J by 7 bases, with 9 bases of the junction left unmatched. The CDR3 runs 15 residues. Germline lookup yields CDR1 DFQATT and CDR2 SNEGSKA (reference sequence). CDR3 DNA sequence: TGCAGTGCTAGTGGGGACAGGGGAATAGGACAGCCCCAGCATTTT. It encodes CSASGDRGIGQPQHF.

This clonotype was counted only a few times. The chain is built from TRBV24-1 and TRBJ2-2; D is unclear. The germline V gene has CDR1 KGHDR and CDR2 SFDVKD. Trimming took 4 bases from V and 0 from J, leaving 5 bases between them. The CDR3 spans 14 residues. The CDR3 protein is CATSDGPNTGELFF. The CDR3 bases are TGTGCCACCAGTGACGGCCCGAACACCGGGGAGCTGTTTTTT.

This clonotype occurred a few times. The genes are TRBV7-2 and TRBJ2-5; 8 bases are shared with TRBD1. The CDR3 is 18 residues long. CDR1 and CDR2 (germline): SGHTA, FQGNSA. V was clipped by 5 bases and J by 5 bases; unmatched bases: 19. CDR3 in DNA: TGTGCCAGCAGCGGTTTGGGCACGATACAGGGGGGTTACGAGACCCAGTACTTC. Its translation is CASSGLGTIQGGYETQYF.

Many counts were recorded for this clonotype. This sequence joins TRBV2 and TRBJ1-1; D gene uncertain. Germline V gene sequence: CDR1 SNHLY, CDR2 FYNNEI. V was trimmed by 7 bases and J by 6 bases, leaving 9 bases between them. The CDR3 contains 11 residues. CDR3 coding DNA: TGTGCCAGCACCCGCTGGGCTGAAGCTTTCTTT. Its translation is CASTRWAEAFF.

This clonotype has more than one count but fewer than ten. V is TRBV7-2 and J is TRBJ1-4; 12 nucleotides align to TRBD1. CDR1 is SGHTA and CDR2 is FQGNSA in the germline V gene. CDR3 length equals 15 residues. J was trimmed by 8 bases and V by 5 bases; bases with no gene match: 6. This chain's CDR3 is CASSHRDRGHEKLFF. CDR3 sequence (DNA): TGTGCCAGCAGCCACCGGGACAGGGGGCACGAAAAACTGTTTTTT.

This clonotype was found many times. The chain joins TRBV20-1 to TRBJ2-2; 12 bases map to TRBD2. The CDR3 is 19 residues long. Trimming removed 0 bases from V and 4 bases from J; junction bases left unmatched: 12. The germline V gene encodes CDR1 DFQATT and CDR2 SNEGSKA (reference sequence). The CDR3 DNA sequence: TGCAGTGCTAGAGATCCGAGACTAGCGGGAGTTAGGAGCACCGGGGAGCTGTTTTTT. Its protein is CSARDPRLAGVRSTGELFF.

This clonotype has at least ten counts. This chain uses TRBV29-1 with TRBJ2-3; D not resolved. The V end was cut by 4 bases, the J end by 0 bases, with 8 bases between. The CDR3 has 13 residues. The germline V gene encodes CDR1 SQVTM and CDR2 ANQGSEA. The CDR3: CSVVRSSTDTQYF. CDR3 DNA sequence: TGCAGCGTTGTACGATCTAGCACAGATACGCAGTATTTT.

The gene calls are TRBV9 and TRBJ2-5; 14 positions match TRBD2. From germline, CDR1 is SGDLS and CDR2 YYNGEE. CDR3 length: 16 residues. With 0 bases clipped from V and 5 bases from J, the junction kept 3 bases outside the gene matches. This CDR3 is CASSVEGLAGVETQYF. The CDR3 DNA reads TGTGCCAGCAGCGTAGAGGGACTAGCGGGAGTGGAGACCCAGTACTTC.

This chain connects TRBV7-9 to TRBJ2-5, with TRBD2 identical over 9 bases. V lost 5 bases, J lost 0 bases, and 4 bases stayed unmatched. CDR1 and CDR2 (germline): SEHNR, FQNEAQ (reference sequence). The CDR3 loop spans 15 amino acids. In DNA form, the CDR3 reads TGTGCCAGCAGCCCCCCTAGCGGGGACCAAGAGACCCAGTACTTC. This translates into CASSPPSGDQETQYF.

The chain recombines TRBV10-3 with TRBJ2-5; D gene uncertain. Per the germline V gene, CDR1 is ENHRY and CDR2 is SYGVKD. Between the trimmed V and J ends, which lost 8 bases and 4 bases, there was a span of 11 bases. The CDR3 sequence is 12 residues long. CDR3 in DNA: TGTGCCATCGGTCCAGGCGGAGAGACCCAGTACTTC. Its protein product is CAIGPGGETQYF.

This clonotype was detected many times. The chain has TRBV2 and TRBJ1-2; 8 bases fit TRBD1. The V gene's germline CDR1 is SNHLY and CDR2 FYNNEI. The CDR3 loop spans 13 amino acids. Trimming cost V 6 bases and J 7 bases; bases outside gene matches: 7. CDR3 region: CASRMDRDSGYTF. DNA of the CDR3: TGTGCCAGCAGGATGGACAGGGACTCTGGCTACACCTTC. The full variable domain, its missing parts supplied by reference TRBV2 and TRBJ1-2, is EPEVTQTPSHQVTQMGQEVILRCVPISNHLYFYWYRQILGQKVEFLVSFYNNEISEKSEIFDDQFSVERPDGSNFTLKIRSTKLEDSAMYFCASRMDRDSGYTFGSGTRLTVV.